This TCR beta chain was captured by sequencing in a study of cytomegalovirus exposure and HLA in healthy donors. Whole-study context: The roughly 120 million unique TCR beta sequences, from 150 million to 200 million T cells, were found by an earlier analysis. Caucasian-associated ancestry cluster membership applied to around 80% of several hundred genotyped donors. Study-wide findings and caveats: Previous analysis showed most TCR beta V segments were productive about 90% or about 30% of the time. A further, later analysis showed that HLA-associated TCR beta chains (compared with equally common others) were more clonally expanded.

V lost 0 bases, J lost 6 bases, and 12 bases stayed unmatched. The CDR3 loop spans 16 amino acids. Germline V gene sequence: CDR1 GTSNPN, CDR2 SVGIG (reference sequence). Concerning this clone itself: Antigen specificity is unknown.

PCR involved 60 Vbeta and 13 Jbeta primers. The data were produced by immunoSEQ multiplex PCR, yet TCRdb's version contains in-frame clones alone and is incomplete. The sample table sets out tens of thousands of clones. The sequence was collected from a human donor in good health. The specimen sequenced was PBMCs. V gene TRBV30 combines with J gene TRBJ2-7; 9 bases are a match to TRBD2. The CDR3 DNA sequence: TGTGCCTGGAGTGTACGAGGGAGCGGGGGGCCGCGCGAGCAGTACTTC. Its translation: CAWSVRGSGGPREQYF.